The source of this TCR beta chain is a study of somatic mutations in cytotoxic T cells in rheumatoid arthritis. Deletions cut 0 bases from V and 5 bases from J, with 9 bases between. CDR3 length: 14 residues. The germline gives CDR1 WNHNN, CDR2 SYGVQD (reference sequence). As regards this clone: Its specificity is unknown.

Positively selected by magnetic beads, CD4+ and CD8+ cells were purity-checked by flow cytometry. TCRdb's table, derived via immunoSEQ multiplex PCR, lists solely in-frame clones and lacks some. The sample has approximately 14,000 clones; roughly three quarters are singletons. Study-wide results and caveats: Exceedance of 20% of CD8+ cells by the largest CD8+ clone occurred in about an eighth of the roughly 60 patients.

V and J are TRBV10-1 and TRBJ2-3; D call uncertain. Specimen: CD8+ T cells sorted from blood. The TCR comes from an adult with rheumatoid arthritis. DNA for the CDR3: TGCGCCAGCAGTGAGTCTTGGTGGGGAGATACGCAGTATTTT. This translates into CASSESWWGDTQYF.